The clone carrying this T cell receptor beta chain was counted between two and nine times. Trimming left V 3 bases short and J 3 bases short, with 9 bases between. The CDR3 covers 13 residues. CDR1 is LNHDA, CDR2 SQIVND, per germline (reference sequence). This entry comes from a study of molecular identifiers for immune sequencing clone quantification. TCRdb reanalysed the PCR reads using MiXCR and keeps one entry per CDR3 protein. Of more than 550,000 distinct CDR3 sequences in the sample, about 25% were seen once. Naive CD8 libraries used 20,000 to 1,000,000 sorted cells and 10%, 30% or 50% RNA. This TCR came from a human donor in good health. Some libraries in this study had Jurkat cell RNA spiked in. The chain couples TRBV19 to TRBJ2-7, with D uncertain. The sample comprised naive CD8+ T cells from blood, with Jurkat cell RNA spiked in. Indicated subset: FACS-sorted CD8+CD4-CCR7+CD45RA+ naive T cells. DNA for the CDR3: TGTGCCAGTAGTATGCAAAGGGACTACGAGCAGTACTTC. Protein: CASSMQRDYEQYF. The entire variable domain, with the rest obtained from reference TRBV19 and TRBJ2-7, is as follows: DGGITQSPKYLFRKEGQNVTLSCEQNLNHDAMYWYRQDPGQGLRLIYYSQIVNDFQKGDIAEGYSVSREKKESFPLTVTSAQKNPTAFYLCASSMQRDYEQYFGPGTRLTVT.